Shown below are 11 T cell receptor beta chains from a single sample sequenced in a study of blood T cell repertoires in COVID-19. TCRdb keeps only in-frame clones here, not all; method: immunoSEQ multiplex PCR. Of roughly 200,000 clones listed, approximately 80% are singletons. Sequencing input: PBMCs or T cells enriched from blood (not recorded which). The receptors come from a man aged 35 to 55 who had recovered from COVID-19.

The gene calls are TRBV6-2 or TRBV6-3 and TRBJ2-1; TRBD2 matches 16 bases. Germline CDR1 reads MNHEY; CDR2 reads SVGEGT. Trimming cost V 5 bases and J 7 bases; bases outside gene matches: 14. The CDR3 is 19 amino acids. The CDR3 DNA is TGTGCCAGCAGTGCCCTCAACCCCGGGACTAGCGGGAGGGGGAATGAGCAGTTCTTC. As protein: CASSALNPGTSGRGNEQFF.

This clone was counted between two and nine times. CDR3 coding DNA: TGCGCCAGCAGCCAAGGTAGCGGGGGCACAGATACGCAGTATTTT. The encoded protein is CASSQGSGGTDTQYF. The V gene is TRBV4-3, the J gene TRBJ2-3, with 8 positions matching TRBD2. The germline gives CDR1 LGHNA, CDR2 YSLEER. The CDR3 extends over 15 amino acids. V was clipped by 1 base and J by 1 base; unmatched bases: 1.

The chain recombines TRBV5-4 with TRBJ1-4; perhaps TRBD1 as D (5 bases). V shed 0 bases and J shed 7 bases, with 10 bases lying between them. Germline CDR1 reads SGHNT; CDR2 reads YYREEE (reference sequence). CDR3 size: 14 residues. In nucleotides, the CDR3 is TGTGCCAGCAGCTTGGAGGGGCTTAGTGAAAAACTGTTTTTT. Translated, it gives CASSLEGLSEKLFF.

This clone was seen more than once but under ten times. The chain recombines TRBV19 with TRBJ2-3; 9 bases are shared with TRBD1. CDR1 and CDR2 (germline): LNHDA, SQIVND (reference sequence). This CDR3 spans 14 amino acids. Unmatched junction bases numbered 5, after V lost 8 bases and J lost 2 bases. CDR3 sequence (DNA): TGTGCCAGTGGGACAGGGACTTACACAGATACGCAGTATTTT. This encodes CASGTGTYTDTQYF.

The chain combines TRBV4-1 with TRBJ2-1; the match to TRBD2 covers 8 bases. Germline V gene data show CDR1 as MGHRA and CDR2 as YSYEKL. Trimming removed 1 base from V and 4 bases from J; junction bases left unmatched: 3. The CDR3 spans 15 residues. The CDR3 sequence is CASSQGQREYNEQFF. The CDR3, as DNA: TGCGCCAGCAGCCAAGGCCAGCGGGAGTACAATGAGCAGTTCTTC.

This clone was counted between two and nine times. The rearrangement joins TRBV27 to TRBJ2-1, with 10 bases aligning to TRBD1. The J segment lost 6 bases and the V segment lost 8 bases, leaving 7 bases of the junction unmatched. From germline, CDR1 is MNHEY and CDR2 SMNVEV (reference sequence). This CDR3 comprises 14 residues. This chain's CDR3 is CASLGQGPTNEQFF. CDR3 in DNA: TGTGCCAGCTTGGGACAGGGGCCCACCAATGAGCAGTTCTTC.

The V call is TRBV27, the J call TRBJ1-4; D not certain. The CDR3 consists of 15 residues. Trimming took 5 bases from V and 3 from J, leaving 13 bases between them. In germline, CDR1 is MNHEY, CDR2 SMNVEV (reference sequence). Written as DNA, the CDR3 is TGTGCCAGCAGTCCTACGGGGTGGGCTAATGAAAAACTGTTTTTT. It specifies CASSPTGWANEKLFF.

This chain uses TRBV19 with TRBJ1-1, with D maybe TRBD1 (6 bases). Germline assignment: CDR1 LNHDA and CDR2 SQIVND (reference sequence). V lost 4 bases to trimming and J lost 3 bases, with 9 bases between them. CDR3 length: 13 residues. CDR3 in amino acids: CASSTWTDTEAFF. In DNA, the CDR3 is TGTGCCAGTAGTACTTGGACAGACACTGAAGCTTTCTTT.

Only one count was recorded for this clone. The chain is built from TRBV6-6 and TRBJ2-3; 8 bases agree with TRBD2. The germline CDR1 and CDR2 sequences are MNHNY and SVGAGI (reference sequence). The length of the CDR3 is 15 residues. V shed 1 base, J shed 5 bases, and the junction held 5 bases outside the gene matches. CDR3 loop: CASSYWAGGQDTQYF. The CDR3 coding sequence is TGTGCCAGCAGTTACTGGGCGGGAGGACAAGATACGCAGTATTTT.

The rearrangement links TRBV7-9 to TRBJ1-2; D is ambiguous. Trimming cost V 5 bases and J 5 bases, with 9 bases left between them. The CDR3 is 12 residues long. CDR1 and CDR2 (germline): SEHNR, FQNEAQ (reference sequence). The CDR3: CASSGLFYGYTF. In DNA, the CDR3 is TGTGCCAGCAGCGGCCTCTTTTATGGCTACACCTTC. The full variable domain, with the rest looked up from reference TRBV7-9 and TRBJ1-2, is DTGVSQNPRHKITKRGQNVTFRCDPISEHNRLYWYRQTLGQGPEFLTYFQNEAQLEKSRLLSDRFSAERPKGSFSTLEIQRTEQGDSAMYLCASSGLFYGYTFGSGTRLTVV.

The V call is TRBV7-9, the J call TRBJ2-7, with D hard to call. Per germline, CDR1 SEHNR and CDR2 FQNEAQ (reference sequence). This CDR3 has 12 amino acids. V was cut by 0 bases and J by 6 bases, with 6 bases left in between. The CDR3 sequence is CASSLASSEQYF. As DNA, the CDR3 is TGTGCCAGCAGCTTAGCGTCTTCCGAGCAGTACTTC.